These 6 T cell receptor beta chains were all obtained from the same sample, sequenced in a study of molecular identifiers for immune sequencing clone quantification. One entry per CDR3 protein, called by TCRdb with MiXCR from the PCR reads. The data contain about 40,000 distinct CDR3 sequences, approximately 25% of them singletons. The source material was naive CD8+ T cells from blood, with Jurkat cell RNA spiked in. Subset specified: FACS-sorted CD8+CD4-CCR7+CD45RA+ naive T cells. The receptors derive from a human donor in good health. Some libraries in this study had Jurkat cell RNA spiked in.

V and J are TRBV11-2 and TRBJ2-2; TRBD2 matches 7 bases. Germline CDR1 SGHAT, CDR2 FQNNGV. The J segment lost 3 bases and the V segment lost 5 bases, leaving 15 bases of the junction unmatched. This CDR3 is 18 amino acids long. DNA of the CDR3: TGTGCCAGCAGCCGGGCGAGGACTAGGGATCCGCACACCGGGGAGCTGTTTTTT. Translation: CASSRARTRDPHTGELFF.

This clonotype came up many times. This chain connects TRBV2 to TRBJ1-1; D ambiguous. This CDR3 has 12 amino acids. CDR1 SNHLY and CDR2 FYNNEI come from the germline V gene. With 6 bases removed from V and 1 base from J, the gap between germline ends came to 6 bases. The CDR3 region has the DNA TGTGCCAGCAGGGAGCAGAACACTGAAGCTTTCTTT. Translation gives CASREQNTEAFF. The full variable domain, with the rest looked up from reference TRBV2 and TRBJ1-1, is EPEVTQTPSHQVTQMGQEVILRCVPISNHLYFYWYRQILGQKVEFLVSFYNNEISEKSEIFDDQFSVERPDGSNFTLKIRSTKLEDSAMYFCASREQNTEAFFGQGTRLTVV.

Many counts were recorded for this clonotype. This chain joins TRBV7-2 and TRBJ2-7, with TRBD2 matching over 12 bases. Germline CDR1 is SGHTA and CDR2 is FQGNSA. With V trimmed by 4 bases and J by 0 bases, 4 bases remained unmatched. The CDR3 has 16 amino acids. In nucleotides, the CDR3 is TGTGCCAGCAGCTCCCTAGCGGGGGGGTACTCCTACGAGCAGTACTTC. Amino acid sequence: CASSSLAGGYSYEQYF.

Ten or more counts support this clonotype. The chain links TRBV25-1 to TRBJ2-1; D is undetermined. Germline loops: CDR1 MGHDK, CDR2 SYGVNS. The CDR3 totals 14 residues. V dropped 4 bases and J dropped 3 bases, with 10 bases sitting between them. CDR3 DNA: TGTGCCAGCAGTGTGGGGTCCCACTACAATGAGCAGTTCTTC. This encodes CASSVGSHYNEQFF.

This clonotype has ten or more counts. The chain has TRBV5-1 and TRBJ2-1; 10 nucleotides line up with TRBD2. From germline, CDR1 is SGHRS and CDR2 YFSETQ. V shed 3 bases and J 7 bases; nucleotides not matched to a gene: 7. This CDR3 has 15 residues. The CDR3: CASSWLAGGRNEQFF. The CDR3 DNA follows: TGCGCCAGCAGCTGGTTAGCGGGGGGCCGGAATGAGCAGTTCTTC.

This clonotype was observed many times. J is TRBJ1-2 and V is TRBV4-3, with TRBD1 matching 9 bases. V lost 5 bases to trimming and J lost 2 bases; unmatched junction nucleotides: 9. There are 16 residues in the CDR3. CDR1 is LGHNA, CDR2 YSLEER, per germline. CDR3 protein: CASSSIGTGRNYGYTF. The CDR3 nucleotides are TGCGCCAGCAGCTCGATTGGGACAGGGCGAAACTATGGCTACACCTTC.